This T cell receptor beta chain derives from a study of blood T cell repertoires in COVID-19. Under the authors' procedure: Scientists estimated how many nucleated cells there were by amplifying reference gene primers. Repertoires were generated with immunoSEQ multiplex PCR, while TCRdb's copy carries only in-frame clones and drops some. The DNA was the basis for D and trimming; V, J and clone size are from that table. The data show roughly 300,000 clones, approximately 87% seen once. The CDR3 runs 14 residues. The V and J ends lost 2 bases and 0 bases respectively, with 8 bases between them. Looked up from germline, CDR1 is SQVTM and CDR2 is ANQGSEA.

The sequencing sample was made of peripheral blood. This TCR was recovered from a woman aged 45-65 years who had recovered from COVID-19. V usage is TRBV29-1 and J usage is TRBJ2-1; maybe TRBD1 (6 bases). The CDR3 region has the DNA TGCAGCGTTGAAATAGGGGGCTCCTACAATGAGCAGTTCTTC. Translating gives CSVEIGGSYNEQFF.